This is a list of T cell receptor beta chains from one sample in a study of cytomegalovirus exposure and HLA in healthy donors. Repertoires were generated with immunoSEQ multiplex PCR, while TCRdb's copy carries only in-frame clones and drops some. Of 200,000 to 250,000 clones listed, roughly 82% are singletons. The specimen was PBMCs. These receptors came from a middle-aged woman in good health and CMV-seropositive. The CDR3 runs from the conserved cysteine through the conserved F or W. Each record gives: J gene, clone size, V gene, D gene, CDR3 DNA, CDR3 protein. The D gene is left open where the match is weak. Clone size appears in some rows only: once, few, many, or a class for an expanded clone.

>TRBJ2-1|-|TRBV2|TRBD2
TGTGCCAGCAGTGAGTGGACTAGCGGGGGTTACGATTCTTACAATGAGCAGTTCTTC
CASSEWTSGGYDSYNEQFF
>TRBJ1-6|-|TRBV9|TRBD1
TGTGCCAGCAGCGTAGATACTGGGGACAGGTTAAGTTCACCCCTCCACTTT
CASSVDTGDRLSSPLHF
>TRBJ1-1|few|TRBV5-1|-
TGCGCCAGCAGTCTTTTACAGCAGGGGTTCACTGAAGCTTTCTTT
CASSLLQQGFTEAFF
>TRBJ2-3|-|TRBV5-6|TRBD2
TGTGCCAGCAGCCTCGGACTAGCGGGGGGCCAAGCACGTACGCAGTATTTT
CASSLGLAGGQARTQYF
>TRBJ1-3|once|TRBV2|-
TGTGCCAGCAGAGCCCCCGGAAACACCATATATTTT
CASRAPGNTIYF
>TRBJ2-7|-|TRBV11-2|-
TGTGCCAGCAGCTTTGCAGGATCCTACGAGCAGTACTTC
CASSFAGSYEQYF
>TRBJ1-2|-|TRBV7-2|-
TGTGCCAGCAGTCGATTTCCTGGGGAGGGCTACACCTTC
CASSRFPGEGYTF
>TRBJ2-5|-|TRBV10-1|-
TGCGCCAGCAGCCAATACTCCCGACAGTACTTC
CASSQYSRQYF
>TRBJ1-1|-|TRBV7-9|-
TGTGCCAGCAGCCCCTATGACAGTTCGTATGCTTTCTTT
CASSPYDSSYAFF
>TRBJ1-1|-|TRBV25-1|-
TGTGCCAGCAGTGAATCGAGCGCGGGGGGCGCGAACACTGAAGCTTTCTTT
CASSESSAGGANTEAFF
>TRBJ2-1|-|TRBV5-5|TRBD2
TGTGCCAGCAGCCACACTAGCGGGGGCTACAATGAGCAGTTCTTC
CASSHTSGGYNEQFF
>TRBJ1-1|-|TRBV19|TRBD1
TGTGCCAGTAGTCCTGGGACAGGGAGCACTGAAGCTTTCTTT
CASSPGTGSTEAFF
>TRBJ1-3|-|TRBV5-1|-
TGCGCCAGCAGCTTGTTAGAGGGCACTGGAAACACCATATATTTT
CASSLLEGTGNTIYF
>TRBJ1-5|-|TRBV6-6|TRBD1
TGTGCCAGCAGGCGGGGACAGGCCGAGCGCAATCAGCCCCAGCATTTT
CASRRGQAERNQPQHF
>TRBJ2-7|-|TRBV6-6|-
TGTGCCAGCAGTTACTATGGACAGTCCTACGAGCAGTACTTC
CASSYYGQSYEQYF
>TRBJ2-7|-|TRBV6-6|TRBD1
TGTGCCAGCAGTTTCCCCCCGGGACAGGGTTGGAGGGAGCAGTACTTC
CASSFPPGQGWREQYF
>TRBJ2-1|-|TRBV5-8|-
TGTGCCAGCAGCTTGTATCAGGGTGCCTACAATGAGCAGTTCTTC
CASSLYQGAYNEQFF
>TRBJ1-6|-|TRBV27|TRBD1
TGTGCCAGCAGTTTACTGGGACAGAGTAATTCACCCCTCCACTTT
CASSLLGQSNSPLHF
>TRBJ2-2|-|TRBV30|-
TGTGCCTGGAGCGATATTGGCAGCACCGGGGAGCTGTTTTTT
CAWSDIGSTGELFF
>TRBJ2-7|-|TRBV19|-
TGTGCCAGTAGTATTGGTGGGACTTCCCCCTACGAGCAGTACTTC
CASSIGGTSPYEQYF
>TRBJ2-7|-|TRBV15|TRBD2
TGTGCCACCAGCAGAGGGGGGGCTAGCGGGGTCTACGAGCAGTACTTC
CATSRGGASGVYEQYF
>TRBJ2-2|-|TRBV10-3|-
TGTGCCATCAGGCCTAGTAATCGGGCGAACACCGGGGAGCTGTTTTTT
CAIRPSNRANTGELFF
>TRBJ1-2|-|TRBV19|TRBD1
TGTGCCAGTATTTTGACAGGGGTCAACTATGGCTACACCTTC
CASILTGVNYGYTF